The clone carrying this T cell receptor beta chain was found many times. TCRbeta library preparation incorporated unique molecular identifiers. TCRdb re-called the PCR reads through MiXCR, storing one row per CDR3 protein. Of approximately 200,000 distinct CDR3 sequences in the sample, 13% to 15% are singletons; the top ten hold roughly an eighth. The sample comes from a study of T-cell reconstitution after alpha-beta-depleted transplantation in children. The CDR3 consists of 13 residues. Germline assignment: CDR1 MDHEN and CDR2 SYDVKM. Trimming removed 6 bases from V and 11 bases from J, with 20 bases in between.

The sequence came from a human donor who donated a stem cell graft to a child with acute lymphoblastic leukemia. The chain links TRBV28 to TRBJ2-7; no clear D gene. Source: PBMCs from the stem cell graft donor, taken from the stem cell graft. For the CDR3, the DNA is TGTGCCAGCAGGGACCGATATATTACGAGCAAGTACTTC. Protein sequence: CASRDRYITSKYF.